Reported below is one T cell receptor (beta chain). The antigen is not known. Brentuximab vedotin exposure varied, and every patient relapsed after autologous stem cell transplantation. This record comes from a study of PD-1 blockade in classical Hodgkin lymphoma. General study findings and limits: When nivolumab was started under 1 year after ASCT, patients were excluded. At baseline, newly diagnosed patients reportedly showed less TCR diversity than healthy donors.

The CDR3 is made up of 12 amino acids. Deletions cut 4 bases from V and 7 bases from J, with 13 bases between. The germline V gene has CDR1 SQVTM and CDR2 ANQGSEA. The assay was immunoSEQ multiplex PCR, and TCRdb's table has in-frame clones only and misses some. The table records some 23,000 clones, around 63% of them present only once. The sample here was peripheral blood mononuclear cells (PBMCs), taken at baseline. The origin of this receptor is a human donor with classical Hodgkin lymphoma. This chain links TRBV29-1 with TRBJ1-2, with a possible D match to TRBD1 (5 bases). The DNA of the CDR3 is TGCAGCGTTGTTGGCAGCGGGGGTGGCTACACCTTC. Translated, it gives CSVVGSGGGYTF.